The 32 T cell receptor beta chains below come from one sample, sequenced in a study of blood T cell repertoires in COVID-19. The table came from immunoSEQ multiplex PCR; TCRdb's copy has only in-frame clones and leaves some out. The top ten clones hold 2.3% of a sample with hundreds of thousands of clones, approximately 89% of them seen once. Sequenced input: peripheral blood. The receptor source for this set is a woman in her fifties or sixties with COVID-19, enrolled during active disease.

The chain carries TRBV21-1 and TRBJ1-1. TRBV21-1 is listed as a pseudogene. CDR3 length: 15 residues. As DNA, the CDR3 is TGTGCCAGCAGCAAACCACGGGGGGCGGCCACTGAAGCTTTCTTT. Translation gives CASSKPRGAATEAFF.

The chain carries TRBV5-1 and TRBJ1-2; a possible D gene is TRBD1 (5 bases). Trimming cost V 5 bases and J 0 bases, with 20 bases left between them. This CDR3 has 17 residues. From germline, CDR1 is SGHRS and CDR2 YFSETQ. In DNA, the CDR3 is TGCGCCAGCAGGCAGGGTACCTCCGTGCCCGCTAACTATGGCTACACCTTC. Amino acid sequence: CASRQGTSVPANYGYTF.

This clone was seen a single time. This sequence joins TRBV10-3 and TRBJ1-5; 7 bases match TRBD1. V lost 2 bases and J lost 0; bases outside the gene matches: 4. The CDR3 extends over 16 amino acids. Per germline, CDR1 ENHRY and CDR2 SYGVKD. The CDR3 region is CAISEKGANSNQPQHF. The CDR3 nucleotides are TGTGCCATCAGTGAGAAGGGGGCCAATAGCAATCAGCCCCAGCATTTT.

The chain couples TRBV3-1 (or the pseudogene TRBV3-2) to TRBJ2-3; 8 nucleotides line up with TRBD2. With 8 bases clipped from V and 6 bases from J, the junction kept 10 bases outside the gene matches. This CDR3 is 14 amino acids long. The V gene's germline CDR1 is LGHDT and CDR2 YNNKEL (reference sequence). CDR3 amino acids: CASFQRGSTDTQYF. CDR3 bases: TGTGCCAGCTTTCAGCGGGGGTCCACCGATACGCAGTATTTT.

The V and J genes are TRBV28 and TRBJ2-2, with D tentatively TRBD2 (6 bases). The CDR3 runs to 15 residues. V lost 4 bases and J 1 base, leaving 10 bases between the germline ends. The germline V gene has CDR1 MDHEN and CDR2 SYDVKM. In nucleotides, the CDR3 is TGTGCCAGCAGTTCCGTCGGGGGGAACACCGGGGAGCTGTTTTTT. Residues: CASSSVGGNTGELFF.

The V call is TRBV14, the J call TRBJ2-7; TRBD1 matches at 7 bases. The V gene's germline CDR1 is SGHDN and CDR2 FVKESK. CDR3 length: 15 residues. The V gene end was trimmed by 5 bases and the J gene end by 6 bases; junction bases not matched to a gene: 13. The CDR3 spells CASSTDRVRLGEQYF. CDR3 nucleotide sequence: TGTGCCAGCAGCACCGACAGGGTTCGACTCGGCGAGCAGTACTTC.

The rearrangement links TRBV9 to TRBJ1-2; the D is unclear. Germline CDR1 and CDR2: SGDLS and YYNGEE. V shed 0 bases and J shed 6 bases, with 15 bases lying between them. The CDR3 is 15 amino acids. CDR3 bases: TGTGCCAGCAGCGTAGGCCGGAGAGGGATTAATGGCTACACCTTC. Protein product: CASSVGRRGINGYTF.

The CDR3 DNA reads TGTGCCAGCTCACCAGGGCAGAGAACTAACTATGGCTACACCTTC. It codes for CASSPGQRTNYGYTF. The V gene is TRBV18, the J gene TRBJ1-2; the D is unclear. The germline gives CDR1 KGHSH, CDR2 LQKENI. Trimming stripped 2 bases from V and 0 bases from J, with 10 bases between. The CDR3 is 15 residues long.

The V and J genes are TRBV15 and TRBJ2-3; D is unclear. Trimming removed 0 bases at V and 4 bases at J, with 5 bases between. In germline, CDR1 is LNHNV, CDR2 YYDKDF (reference sequence). This CDR3 comprises 13 residues. The CDR3: CATSRDLPDTQYF. The CDR3 coding sequence is TGTGCCACCAGCAGAGACCTCCCAGATACGCAGTATTTT. The complete variable domain, with remaining parts taken from reference TRBV15 and TRBJ2-3, reads DAMVIQNPRYQVTQFGKPVTLSCSQTLNHNVMYWYQQKSSQAPKLLFHYYDKDFNNEADTPDNFQSRRPNTSFCFLDIRSPGLGDTAMYLCATSRDLPDTQYFGPGTRLTVL.

The chain combines TRBV10-3 with TRBJ2-1; TRBD2 aligns across 14 bases. The CDR3 has 19 amino acids. The germline V gene encodes CDR1 ENHRY and CDR2 SYGVKD. J was trimmed by 0 bases and V by 4 bases; bases with no gene match: 8. CDR3 bases: TGTGCCATCAGTGTAGGGACTAGCGGGGGATCTAGCTCCTACAATGAGCAGTTCTTC. This encodes CAISVGTSGGSSSYNEQFF.

This chain links TRBV25-1 with TRBJ1-1; D is undetermined. CDR3 length equals 13 residues. Per germline, CDR1 MGHDK and CDR2 SYGVNS. Between the trimmed V and J ends, which lost 7 bases and 1 base, there was a span of 10 bases. CDR3 in amino acids: CASTPHKNTEAFF. The CDR3 DNA reads TGTGCCAGCACACCACACAAGAACACTGAAGCTTTCTTT.

The CDR3 reads CASSQRDREYETQYF. The CDR3, as DNA: TGTGCCAGCAGCCAACGGGACAGGGAATACGAGACCCAGTACTTC. This sequence joins TRBV14 and TRBJ2-5; 9 nucleotides match TRBD1. The CDR3 covers 15 residues. With 2 bases clipped from V and 5 bases from J, the junction kept 6 bases outside the gene matches. Germline V gene data show CDR1 as SGHDN and CDR2 as FVKESK.

The chain carries TRBV3-1 (or the pseudogene TRBV3-2) and TRBJ1-2, with a possible D match to TRBD1 (5 bases). The ends were cut back, 0 bases at V and 1 base at J, with 15 bases in the middle. Looked up from germline, CDR1 is LGHDT and CDR2 is YNNKEL (reference sequence). CDR3 length: 17 amino acids. The CDR3 region has the DNA TGTGCCAGCAGCCAAGATTACACGGGACTGAGTAACTATGGCTACACCTTC. It codes for CASSQDYTGLSNYGYTF.

The chain recombines TRBV7-3 with TRBJ2-2, with D unresolved. This CDR3 has 13 residues. The V end lost 3 bases, the J end lost 6 bases, and 8 bases lay between the germline ends. Germline CDR1 is SGHTA and CDR2 is FQGTGA. The DNA of the CDR3 is TGTGCCAGCAGCTTGTTTGAGTCCGGGGAGCTGTTTTTT. Protein sequence: CASSLFESGELFF.

The chain employs TRBV7-2 and TRBJ2-2; D is unresolved. CDR3 size: 13 residues. Trimming left V 5 bases short and J 7 bases short, with 11 bases between. Germline V gene sequence: CDR1 SGHTA, CDR2 FQGNSA. The DNA for the CDR3 is TGTGCCAGCAGCACTACGCGTGTCGGGGAGCTGTTTTTT. As protein: CASSTTRVGELFF.

The rearrangement joins TRBV5-8 to TRBJ1-2; tentatively, D is TRBD1 (6 bases). V dropped 0 bases and J dropped 4 bases, with 10 bases sitting between them. The CDR3 covers 14 residues. CDR1 SGHTS and CDR2 YDEGEE come from the germline V gene. For the CDR3, the DNA is TGTGCCAGCAGCTTGGGGACAGCCATCTATGGCTACACCTTC. This codes for CASSLGTAIYGYTF.

J is TRBJ2-2 and V is TRBV5-8, with 10 bases that match TRBD2. CDR1 and CDR2 from the germline V gene are SGHTS and YDEGEE. The trim removed 0 bases at V and 7 bases at J, leaving 3 bases unmatched. This CDR3 has 15 residues. Written as DNA, the CDR3 is TGTGCCAGCAGCTTGGAGCGGGGGGGCTACGGGGAGCTGTTTTTT. Amino acid sequence: CASSLERGGYGELFF.

J is TRBJ2-5 and V is TRBV5-4, with TRBD1 as a possible D gene (5 bases). The V and J ends lost 0 bases and 3 bases respectively, with 6 bases between them. The CDR3 is made up of 13 amino acids. The germline gives CDR1 SGHNT, CDR2 YYREEE (reference sequence). CDR3 DNA sequence: TGTGCCAGCAGCTTGGGACAGAAAGAGACCCAGTACTTC. It yields the protein CASSLGQKETQYF.

This chain uses TRBV4-1 with TRBJ1-4; no definite D call. V was clipped by 4 bases and J by 5 bases, with 14 bases between them. The CDR3 totals 15 residues. Germline CDR1 reads MGHRA; CDR2 reads YSYEKL. As DNA, the CDR3 is TGCGCCAGCAGCCCCCTCTGGTACGGGAATGAAAAACTGTTTTTT. Its protein is CASSPLWYGNEKLFF.

The genes are TRBV5-6 and TRBJ2-1; D is perhaps TRBD2 (5 bases). The CDR3 has 13 amino acids. Deletions cut 0 bases from V and 5 bases from J, with 6 bases between. Looked up from germline, CDR1 is SGHDT and CDR2 is YYEEEE. The CDR3 sequence: CASSLVGNNEQFF. CDR3 in DNA: TGTGCCAGCAGCTTGGTCGGGAACAATGAGCAGTTCTTC.

The genes are TRBV6-6 and TRBJ1-4, with a tentative D call TRBD1 (6 bases). The germline CDR1 and CDR2 sequences are MNHNY and SVGAGI (reference sequence). Trimming removed 6 bases at V and 5 bases at J, with 13 bases between. The CDR3 is made up of 14 amino acids. The CDR3 loop is CASRLQGGNEKLFF. The CDR3 bases are TGTGCCAGCAGACTACAGGGAGGGAATGAAAAACTGTTTTTT.

In its sample, this clone was seen once. The J gene is TRBJ2-2, the V gene TRBV14; maybe TRBD1 (6 bases). The CDR3 spans 16 residues. Germline assignment: CDR1 SGHDN and CDR2 FVKESK. Between the trimmed V and J ends, which lost 5 bases and 1 base, there was a span of 14 bases. CDR3 in DNA: TGTGCCAGCAGCTTTAGGCAGGGGCTGAACACCGGGGAGCTGTTTTTT. Protein product: CASSFRQGLNTGELFF.

This chain connects TRBV24-1 to TRBJ2-1; D possibly corresponds to TRBD1 (5 bases). V gave up 9 bases and J gave up 6 bases, with 17 bases separating them. In germline, CDR1 is KGHDR, CDR2 SFDVKD. This CDR3 is 14 amino acids long. CDR3 protein: CATLGQVVGNEQFF. CDR3 in DNA: TGTGCCACCCTGGGGCAGGTTGTAGGCAATGAGCAGTTCTTC.

The J gene is TRBJ1-2, the V gene TRBV11-2, with 9 bases fitting TRBD1. V gave up 5 bases and J gave up 6 bases; unmatched junction bases: 13. The germline CDR1 and CDR2 sequences are SGHAT and FQNNGV. CDR3 size: 16 residues. For the CDR3, the DNA is TGTGCCAGCAGCCAACTCCCCGGGACAGGGACTGATGGCTACACCTTC. It yields the protein CASSQLPGTGTDGYTF. The entire variable domain, with the rest obtained from reference TRBV11-2 and TRBJ1-2, is as follows: EAGVAQSPRYKIIEKRQSVAFWCNPISGHATLYWYQQILGQGPKLLIQFQNNGVVDDSQLPKDRFSAERLKGVDSTLKIQPAKLEDSAVYLCASSQLPGTGTDGYTFGSGTRLTVV.

This chain uses TRBV2 with TRBJ2-7; D may be TRBD1 (5 bases). V was cut by 8 bases and J by 2 bases, with 10 bases left in between. The CDR3 contains 12 residues. Per the germline V gene, CDR1 is SNHLY and CDR2 is FYNNEI. The CDR3 nucleotides are TGTGCCAGCTCGACAGTTCCCTACGAGCAGTACTTC. This gives the protein CASSTVPYEQYF. Full variable domain (remainder filled in from reference TRBV2 and TRBJ2-7): EPEVTQTPSHQVTQMGQEVILRCVPISNHLYFYWYRQILGQKVEFLVSFYNNEISEKSEIFDDQFSVERPDGSNFTLKIRSTKLEDSAMYFCASSTVPYEQYFGPGTRLTVT.

The rearrangement links TRBV6-6 to TRBJ1-2, with 7 nucleotides matching TRBD1. With 2 bases clipped from V and 5 bases from J, the junction kept 5 bases outside the gene matches. This CDR3 is built from 14 residues. CDR1 and CDR2 (germline): MNHNY, SVGAGI (reference sequence). CDR3 residues: CASSYGGGSYGYTF. The CDR3 nucleotides are TGTGCCAGCAGTTACGGAGGGGGCTCGTATGGCTACACCTTC.

DNA of the CDR3: TGTGCCAGTACCGGACCCCTAGCGTATTCAGATACGCAGTATTTT. This gives the protein CASTGPLAYSDTQYF. This chain joins TRBV19 and TRBJ2-3; D is possibly TRBD2 (6 bases). The CDR3 consists of 15 residues. V was cut by 7 bases and J by 4 bases, with 18 bases left in between. Germline V gene data show CDR1 as LNHDA and CDR2 as SQIVND (reference sequence).

CDR3 bases: TGTGCCAGCAGGCCCGGGACTCGGAGGGAGACCCAGTACTTC. Translated: CASRPGTRRETQYF. This chain uses TRBV28 with TRBJ2-5; tentatively, D is TRBD2 (6 bases). Germline loops: CDR1 MDHEN, CDR2 SYDVKM. V shed 6 bases and J shed 5 bases, with 16 bases lying between them. CDR3 size: 14 residues.

The J gene is TRBJ1-4, the V gene TRBV9; D gene unclear. CDR1 SGDLS and CDR2 YYNGEE come from the germline V gene. V lost 6 bases, J lost 7 bases, and 16 bases lay in between. There are 14 residues in the CDR3. The CDR3 spells CASTRAAAGEKLFF. The CDR3 DNA follows: TGTGCCAGCACCCGAGCCGCCGCGGGTGAAAAACTGTTTTTT.

The chain has TRBV5-8 and TRBJ2-5; 7 bases match TRBD2. J gave up 1 base and V 0 bases, and 6 bases lay outside the gene matches. CDR3 length equals 16 residues. The V gene's germline CDR1 is SGHTS and CDR2 YDEGEE. This CDR3 is CASSLEASGPQETQYF. Here the CDR3 DNA reads TGTGCCAGCAGCTTGGAAGCTAGCGGTCCCCAAGAGACCCAGTACTTC.

The chain recombines TRBV7-2 with TRBJ1-2, with D perhaps matching TRBD1 (5 bases). This CDR3 has 13 amino acids. Germline CDR1 and CDR2: SGHTA and FQGNSA. The V end lost 6 bases, the J end lost 7 bases, and 15 bases lay between the germline ends. CDR3 DNA: TGTGCCAGCAGGCCGGGGGGGAGCGGTGGCTACACCTTC. It yields the protein CASRPGGSGGYTF.

The chain combines TRBV14 with TRBJ2-7; 9 positions match TRBD1. J gave up 2 bases and V 4 bases, and 9 bases lay outside the gene matches. From germline, CDR1 is SGHDN and CDR2 FVKESK. CDR3 length: 16 amino acids. The chain's CDR3 is CASSRPGQGLTYEQYF. The CDR3 DNA follows: TGTGCCAGCAGCCGCCCGGGACAGGGCCTAACCTACGAGCAGTACTTC.